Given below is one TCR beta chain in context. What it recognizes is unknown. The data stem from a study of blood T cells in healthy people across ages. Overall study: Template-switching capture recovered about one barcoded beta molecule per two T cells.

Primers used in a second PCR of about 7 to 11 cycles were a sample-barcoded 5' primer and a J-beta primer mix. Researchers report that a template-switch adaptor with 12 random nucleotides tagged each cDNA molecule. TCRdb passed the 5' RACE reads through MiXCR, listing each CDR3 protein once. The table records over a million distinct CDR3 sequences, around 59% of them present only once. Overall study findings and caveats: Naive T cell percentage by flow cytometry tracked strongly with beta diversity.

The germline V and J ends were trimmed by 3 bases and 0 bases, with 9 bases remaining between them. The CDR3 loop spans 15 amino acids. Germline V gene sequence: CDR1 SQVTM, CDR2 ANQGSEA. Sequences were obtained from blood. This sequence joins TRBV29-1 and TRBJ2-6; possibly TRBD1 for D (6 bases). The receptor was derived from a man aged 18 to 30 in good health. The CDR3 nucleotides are TGCAGCGTTGACAGGGGCGACTCTGGGGCCAACGTCCTGACTTTC. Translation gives CSVDRGDSGANVLTF.